The rows below give T cell receptor beta chains drawn from one sample of a study of cytomegalovirus exposure and HLA in healthy donors. Method: immunoSEQ multiplex PCR; TCRdb's copy keeps in-frame clones and lacks some. Among around 86,000 clones listed, 7.6% were seen once. The material sequenced was PBMCs. These receptors were obtained from a man in his fifties or sixties in good health and CMV-seronegative. Each CDR3 is given with its conserved first and last residue. A D gene is named only where the DNA matches it firmly. Some rows have no size entry. The others give once, few or many, or a class for an expanded clone.

TRBJ2-7 . TRBV28 TRBD2 TGTGCCAGCTACGGGGGGAGCGGGTCCTACGAGCAGTACTTC CASYGGSGSYEQYF
TRBJ2-1 few TRBV5-4 . TGTGCCAGCAGCTCACTACTGGAAGGTCAGTTCTTC CASSSLLEGQFF
TRBJ2-7 few TRBV6-5 . TGTGCCAGCAGAACTACCACCTACGAGCAGTACTTC CASRTTTYEQYF
TRBJ2-1 . TRBV19 . TGTGCCAGTAGTGCGATTCCGGAGAACAATGAGCAGTTCTTC CASSAIPENNEQFF
TRBJ1-2 . TRBV7-2 . TGTGCCAGCAGCTTAGCGGGCCAAGAGGGCTACACCTTC CASSLAGQEGYTF
TRBJ2-3 few TRBV14 . TGTGCCAGCAGCCCTTCTCCACTGGCGGAGTATACGCAGTATTTT CASSPSPLAEYTQYF
TRBJ2-1 few TRBV6-6 TRBD1 TGTGCCAGCAGGTCGACAGGGGGCGTCCATGAGCAGTTCTTC CASRSTGGVHEQFF
TRBJ1-2 . TRBV6-1 TRBD1 TGTGCCAGCAGTGAAGGGACAGGGGTGGGCTACACCTTC CASSEGTGVGYTF
TRBJ2-3 . TRBV11-2 . TGTGCCAGCAGACGGATGCGGGACACAGATACGCAGTATTTT CASRRMRDTDTQYF
TRBJ1-6 few TRBV5-1 TRBD1 TGCGCCAGCAGCCTCTCCGGGACAGGGGGCAGTTCACCCCTCCACTTT CASSLSGTGGSSPLHF
TRBJ1-2 . TRBV5-1 TRBD1 TGCGCCAGCAGCTTGACTGGACAGGGGAACCACTATGGCTACACCTTC CASSLTGQGNHYGYTF
TRBJ2-1 few TRBV7-2 . TGTGCCAGCAGCCCAACCTTGGGACTGGGGAACAATGAGCAGTTCTTC CASSPTLGLGNNEQFF
TRBJ2-3 few TRBV7-9 TRBD2 TGTGCCAGCAGCACGATATTCGGTGCGGGACTAGCGTACGCAGATACGCAGTATTTT CASSTIFGAGLAYADTQYF
TRBJ2-1 few TRBV9 TRBD2 TGTGCCAGCAGCCCCACCGGGACTAGCGGGAGGGATGAGCAGTTCTTC CASSPTGTSGRDEQFF
TRBJ2-3 few TRBV19 TRBD2 TGTGCCAGTAAACAGTCTTGGACTAGCGGAATAAGCACAGATACGCAGTATTTT CASKQSWTSGISTDTQYF
TRBJ1-1 . TRBV5-1 . TGCGCCAGCAGCTTGGAGGGGGGACGGGGGGACACTGAAGCTTTCTTT CASSLEGGRGDTEAFF
TRBJ1-4 . TRBV4-2 . TGTGCCAGCAGCCAGGAGCGCAATGAAAAACTGTTTTTT CASSQERNEKLFF
TRBJ1-3 few TRBV15 . TGTGCCACCAGCAGAGGTGATTCAGGGGAAGGAAACACCATATATTTT CATSRGDSGEGNTIYF
TRBJ1-2 . TRBV6-6 . TGTGCCAGCAGTTACGTAGAGACTTATGGCTACACCTTC CASSYVETYGYTF
TRBJ1-1 . TRBV5-5 TRBD1 TGTGCCAGCAGCCGTGGACAGGAGTTTGGCACTGAAGCTTTCTTT CASSRGQEFGTEAFF
TRBJ2-6 few TRBV4-3 . TGCGCCAGCAGCCAAGATAGGGGATATGGGGCCAACGTCCTGACTTTC CASSQDRGYGANVLTF
TRBJ2-7 few TRBV9 TRBD2 TGTGCCAGCAGCGTAGGGAGTACTAGCGGGAGTGGAGAGCAGTACTTC CASSVGSTSGSGEQYF
TRBJ2-7 . TRBV5-1 TRBD1 TGCGCCAGCAGCTCTCTGACAGGGTCCTACGAGCAGTACTTC CASSSLTGSYEQYF
TRBJ1-2 . TRBV14 . TGTGCCAGCAGCCTCGTAGACAGCTATGGCTACACCTTC CASSLVDSYGYTF
TRBJ2-1 . TRBV6-6 TRBD2 TGTGCCAGCAACGTTGCGGGAGGTCAAACTACGTATGAGCAGTTCTTC CASNVAGGQTTYEQFF
TRBJ1-4 . TRBV6-5 . TGTGCCAGCAGTCCAGGGGCAGCTAATGAAAAACTGTTTTTT CASSPGAANEKLFF
TRBJ2-7 . TRBV4-1 . TGCGCCAGCAGCCGCCTCGCGGGAAATGCCTACGAGCAGTACTTC CASSRLAGNAYEQYF
TRBJ2-2 few TRBV6-7 . TGTGCCAGCACCGAGTACACCGGGGAGCTGTTTTTT CASTEYTGELFF
TRBJ2-4 . TRBV5-1 TRBD2 TGCGCCAGCAGCTTGGGAGGGACTAGCGGGCAAAACATTCAGTACTTC CASSLGGTSGQNIQYF
TRBJ2-1 . TRBV4-1 . TGCGCCAGCAGCCAAGAAGCACAAAGTCTAGCGAAGCACAATGAGCAGTTCTTC CASSQEAQSLAKHNEQFF
TRBJ2-3 few TRBV30 TRBD2 TGTGCCTGGACGCCCGGGACTACTGGTGTGGATACGCAGTATTTT CAWTPGTTGVDTQYF
TRBJ2-7 . TRBV7-8 . TGTGCCAGCAGCTTAGCAAGCGCACCCTCCTACGAGCAGTACTTC CASSLASAPSYEQYF
TRBJ2-7 . TRBV2 . TGTGCCAGCAGTGTGTTCGTGGACAGCAGCTCCTACGAGCAGTACTTC CASSVFVDSSSYEQYF
TRBJ2-7 . TRBV21-1 . TGTGCCAGCAGCAAGAAGAGGGTGTCCCCCTACGAGCAGTACTTC CASSKKRVSPYEQYF
TRBJ1-3 . TRBV27 . TGTGCCAGCAGTCAAAGACAGCCTGGAAACACCATATATTTT CASSQRQPGNTIYF
TRBJ2-3 . TRBV18 TRBD1 TGTGCCAGCTCAACTGTCCAGGGGGCGCCTACAGATACGCAGTATTTT CASSTVQGAPTDTQYF
TRBJ1-1 few TRBV10-3 . TGTGCCATCAGTGCTGAGGGTACGTCCACTGAAGCTTTCTTT CAISAEGTSTEAFF
TRBJ2-1 . TRBV9 TRBD2 TGTGCCAGCAGCGTAGGGGCGCCGGTAGCGGGAGGGCCCTCCTACAATGAGCAGTTCTTC CASSVGAPVAGGPSYNEQFF
TRBJ2-3 . TRBV7-3 TRBD1 TGTGCCAGCAGCTTGCTTACAGGGGCAGATACGCAGTATTTT CASSLLTGADTQYF
TRBJ1-5 . TRBV18 . TGTGCCAGCTCCCAAGGGGCAGGAGGGGCCTTGGGCCTACAGCCCCAGCATTTT CASSQGAGGALGLQPQHF
TRBJ2-1 . TRBV28 TRBD2 TGTGCCAGCAGTTTAGGGGGACTAGCCCCCGTTAACAATGAGCAGTTCTTC CASSLGGLAPVNNEQFF
TRBJ2-7 few TRBV7-6 TRBD1 TGTGCCAGCAGCTTCGGACAGGGGCCCTACGAGCAGTACTTC CASSFGQGPYEQYF
TRBJ1-6 . TRBV7-2 . TGTGCCAGCAGCCGAATCACGGGACATCGGGATAATTCACCCCTCCACTTT CASSRITGHRDNSPLHF
TRBJ1-5 . TRBV28 . TGTGCCAGCAGTTTGAATCTGGCTAGCAATCAGCCCCAGCATTTT CASSLNLASNQPQHF
TRBJ2-3 . TRBV28 TRBD1 TGTGCCAGCAGTATTGGGACAGGAAGCACAGATACGCAGTATTTT CASSIGTGSTDTQYF
TRBJ2-1 . TRBV19 TRBD1 TGTGCCAGTAGTATAGTAAGGGACAGGGTCTACAATGAGCAGTTCTTC CASSIVRDRVYNEQFF
TRBJ2-1 . TRBV5-1 TRBD2 TGCGCCAGCAGCGTATCGGGACTAGCGGGGAGCTCCTACAATGAGCAGTTCTTC CASSVSGLAGSSYNEQFF
TRBJ1-1 . TRBV18 . TGTGCCAGCTCACCAGACAGGATGAACACTGAAGCTTTCTTT CASSPDRMNTEAFF
TRBJ2-2 . TRBV6-5 TRBD1 TGTGCCAGCAGTTACTCCGGGACAGGGCAGGGCGGGGAGCTGTTTTTT CASSYSGTGQGGELFF
TRBJ2-2 . TRBV9 TRBD1 TGTGCCAGCAGCACATCCCAGGGGGCGCTGTCCGGGGAGCTGCTTTTT CASSTSQGALSGELLF
TRBJ2-3 few TRBV28 TRBD2 TGTGCCAGCAGTTGGGTAGCGGGGGGGTCCACAGATACGCAGTATTTT CASSWVAGGSTDTQYF
TRBJ1-2 few TRBV5-8 TRBD1 TGTGCCAGCAGCTGGTCAGGGGGGTCCTATGGCTACACCTTC CASSWSGGSYGYTF
TRBJ2-5 few TRBV10-3 TRBD2 TGTGCCATCAGTGATCTAGCGGGACGGGGGGAGACCCAGTACTTC CAISDLAGRGETQYF
TRBJ1-5 few TRBV21-1 . TGTGCCAGCAGCCGCCGTCCTTTCCTATCATATCAGCCCCAGCATTTT CASSRRPFLSYQPQHF
TRBJ2-7 . TRBV7-9 TRBD2 TGTGCCAGCAGCTTAATACTCGGGACTACCCCCTACGAGCAGTACTTC CASSLILGTTPYEQYF
TRBJ1-2 few TRBV28 . TGTGCCAGCAGTTCCCAAGGGGCGACTCTCTATGACTACACCTTC CASSSQGATLYDYTF
TRBJ2-6 . TRBV6-5 . TGTGCCAGCAGTTATTCAGGGCCCGGGGCCAACGTCCTGACTTTC CASSYSGPGANVLTF
TRBJ2-6 few TRBV5-1 TRBD1 TGCGCCAGCAGCTTCACACAGGGGTTGAACCCTGGGGCCAACGTCCTGACTTTC CASSFTQGLNPGANVLTF
TRBJ1-3 . TRBV9 . TGTGCCAGCAGCGTCTCCGGGACATCGGGAAACACCATATATTTT CASSVSGTSGNTIYF
TRBJ1-4 . TRBV5-6 TRBD1 TGTGCCAGCAGCCGGACAGGGGCTCGTAATGAAAAACTGTTTTTT CASSRTGARNEKLFF